This record looks at one T cell receptor (beta chain) sequence and its context. Its antigen is currently unknown. This sample is part of a study of CD8 T cells in ankylosing spondylitis. Points from the study as a whole: A TCR beta motif of about eight highly homologous variants seemed to mark ankylosing spondylitis blood. There was reportedly significant enrichment of clones that were disease-linked in matched ankylosing spondylitis synovial fluid. Within peripheral blood, clones linked to disease were CD8+ and relatively rare. Previous work reported some of these motif variants in the synovial fluid and blood of reactive arthritis.

V was pared by 0 bases and J by 8 bases, with 11 bases between. This CDR3 spans 13 amino acids. Germline V lookup: CDR1 SGHRS, CDR2 YFSETQ. Library preparation for TCR beta used quantitative 5'-RACE with molecular barcodes. TCRdb itself ran the 5' RACE reads through MiXCR, one entry per CDR3 protein. The repertoire holds about 540,000 distinct CDR3 sequences, approximately 11% seen once, with approximately 6.2% in the top ten. The chain employs TRBV5-1 and TRBJ1-2; D is uncertain. Sequencing was carried out using blood, either unsorted or a sorted T cell fraction (not recorded which). This TCR was sampled from a male donor with ankylosing spondylitis. CDR3 sequence reads: CASSLDSSSGYTF. The CDR3 DNA follows: TGCGCCAGCAGCTTGGACAGCTCTAGCGGCTACACCTTC.